This T cell receptor beta chain was sequenced for a study of T cell repertoires in cytomegalovirus infection. V was trimmed by 0 bases and J by 2 bases, leaving 11 bases between them. CDR1 and CDR2 from the germline V gene are MNHEY and SVGEGT. The CDR3 extends over 15 amino acids. TCRdb processed the reads anew with MiXCR; each CDR3 protein has one entry. Among 40,000 to 55,000 distinct CDR3 sequences, over 20% were seen once, and the ten largest hold 70% to 90%. About this clonotype: Its antigen is not identified.

The sequenced sample was CD8+ T cells from cultured PBMCs, obtained from culture after CMV antigen stimulation. The J gene is TRBJ2-7, the V gene TRBV6-2 or TRBV6-3; the D gene is possibly TRBD1 (5 bases). The receptor was isolated from a human donor in good health (CMV status not recorded). Some clones in this sample may be carry-over from other donors' samples. In nucleotides, the CDR3 is TGTGCCAGCAGTTACTCGGGGCTCTCAGCCTACGAGCAGTACTTC. Protein product: CASSYSGLSAYEQYF.